Below, 19 T cell receptor beta chains from the same sample are listed, as sequenced in a study of blood T cell repertoires in COVID-19. Here immunoSEQ multiplex PCR was the method, and the copy in TCRdb shows in-frame clones only, minus some. The sample includes around 180,000 clones, about 85% seen only once; the top ten take roughly 25%. The sequencing input was peripheral blood. The receptors were sampled from a man aged 55 to 69 with acute or convalescent COVID-19.

CDR3 sequence reads: CASLGAGGGSPLHF. CDR3 coding DNA: TGTGCCTCCCTCGGAGCGGGGGGCGGTTCACCCCTCCACTTT. V is TRBV30 and J is TRBJ1-6; D perhaps matches TRBD1 (6 bases). Trimming cost V 7 bases and J 9 bases, with 19 bases left between them. Germline V lookup: CDR1 GTSNPN, CDR2 SVGIG (reference sequence). The CDR3 extends over 14 amino acids.

The chain couples TRBV6-6 to TRBJ1-6; 9 nucleotides match TRBD1. Germline CDR1 is MNHNY and CDR2 is SVGAGI (reference sequence). The CDR3 sequence is 16 residues long. The V segment lost 7 bases and the J segment 2 bases; nucleotides outside the gene matches: 6. The CDR3, as DNA: TGTGCCAGCACTCGGGACAGGGAGCCCTATAATTCACCCCTCCACTTT. Its translation is CASTRDREPYNSPLHF.

V and J are TRBV7-6 and TRBJ1-3; 7 bases align to TRBD1. The germline V gene has CDR1 SGHVS and CDR2 FNYEAQ. V was pared by 5 bases and J by 3 bases, with 4 bases of the junction left unmatched. This CDR3 is built from 14 residues. The CDR3 loop is CASSPTGFGNTIYF. The CDR3 region has the DNA TGTGCCAGCAGCCCGACAGGGTTTGGAAACACCATATATTTT.

The V and J genes are TRBV9 and TRBJ2-7; TRBD2 matches 16 bases. CDR1 and CDR2 (germline): SGDLS, YYNGEE. Trimming removed 2 bases from V and 1 base from J; junction bases left unmatched: 6. The CDR3 consists of 18 residues. CDR3 protein: CASSVGTSGRGESYEQYF. The CDR3 nucleotides read TGTGCCAGCAGCGTTGGGACTAGCGGGAGGGGAGAGTCCTACGAGCAGTACTTC.

The chain joins TRBV7-2 to TRBJ2-5, with 10 bases identical to TRBD2. The CDR3 covers 16 residues. V lost 3 bases and J lost 1; bases outside the gene matches: 5. Germline V gives CDR1 SGHTA, CDR2 FQGNSA. CDR3 protein: CASSFVASGGQETQYF. The CDR3 bases are TGTGCCAGCAGCTTTGTGGCTAGCGGGGGCCAAGAGACCCAGTACTTC.

This chain connects TRBV27 to TRBJ2-1; TRBD2 aligns across 12 bases. The CDR3 spans 15 residues. With V trimmed by 4 bases and J by 3 bases, 1 base remained unmatched. The V gene's germline CDR1 is MNHEY and CDR2 SMNVEV (reference sequence). The CDR3 region is CASSSGLAGYNEQFF. Here the CDR3 DNA reads TGTGCCAGCAGTTCGGGACTAGCGGGCTACAATGAGCAGTTCTTC.

V is TRBV5-1 and J is TRBJ1-2; D gene ambiguous. V was shortened by 6 bases and J by 8 bases, with 23 bases between the two germline ends. The CDR3 extends over 15 amino acids. Germline V CDR1 and CDR2: SGHRS, YFSETQ. CDR3: CASNMDGVRSLGYTF. The CDR3 DNA follows: TGCGCCAGCAATATGGACGGGGTGCGATCCTTGGGCTACACCTTC.

This chain connects TRBV27 to TRBJ2-7; TRBD1 agrees at 8 bases. The CDR3 spans 14 residues. The V gene end was trimmed by 3 bases and the J gene end by 3 bases; junction bases not matched to a gene: 4. CDR1 MNHEY and CDR2 SMNVEV come from the germline V gene (reference sequence). The CDR3 here is CASSFSDRGYEQYF. The CDR3 DNA sequence: TGTGCCAGCAGTTTTAGCGACAGGGGCTACGAGCAGTACTTC.

This clone is a singleton in its sample. The V and J genes are TRBV11-2 and TRBJ1-6; TRBD1 matches at 10 bases. CDR1 is SGHAT and CDR2 is FQNNGV in the germline V gene. The CDR3 contains 17 residues. Trimming took 3 bases from V and 10 from J; bases not matched to a gene: 12. CDR3 nucleotides: TGTGCCAGCAGCTTTAACCCCCTAGACAGGGGGCGGTCACCCCTCCACTTT. It codes for CASSFNPLDRGRSPLHF. Looking up the rest from reference TRBV11-2 and TRBJ1-6 gives the full variable domain: EAGVAQSPRYKIIEKRQSVAFWCNPISGHATLYWYQQILGQGPKLLIQFQNNGVVDDSQLPKDRFSAERLKGVDSTLKIQPAKLEDSAVYLCASSFNPLDRGRSPLHFGNGTRLTVT.

The chain links TRBV29-1 to TRBJ1-2; 10 bases are a match to TRBD1. The V segment lost 6 bases and the J segment 4 bases; nucleotides outside the gene matches: 5. This CDR3 is 13 amino acids long. In germline, CDR1 is SQVTM, CDR2 ANQGSEA. The CDR3 coding sequence is TGCAGCGTGGAGACAGGGGGCAGCTATGGCTACACCTTC. Translating it yields CSVETGGSYGYTF.

The rearrangement links TRBV10-3 to TRBJ1-2; 7 nucleotides agree with TRBD1. The germline V gene has CDR1 ENHRY and CDR2 SYGVKD. The trim removed 2 bases at V and 4 bases at J, leaving 4 bases unmatched. The CDR3 length is 14 residues. The DNA for the CDR3 is TGTGCCATCAGTGAGAGTACAGGGGCCTATGGCTACACCTTC. Amino acids: CAISESTGAYGYTF.

The V call is TRBV10-1, the J call TRBJ1-2, with D possibly being TRBD1 (5 bases). This CDR3 comprises 14 residues. Trimming took off 10 bases at V and 8 bases at J, with 23 bases between the two ends. Germline V gene data show CDR1 as WNHNN and CDR2 as SYGVQD (reference sequence). CDR3 protein: CATPGGVRTEGYTF. The CDR3 DNA reads as TGCGCCACCCCCGGGGGGGTACGCACAGAGGGCTACACCTTC.

J is TRBJ2-1 and V is TRBV5-4; D unresolved. The germline gives CDR1 SGHNT, CDR2 YYREEE (reference sequence). The CDR3 runs to 14 residues. Trimming pared 0 bases from V and 4 bases from J, leaving 8 bases between. CDR3 coding DNA: TGTGCCAGCAGCTTGGCCGTCAGTTACAATGAGCAGTTCTTC. Translated: CASSLAVSYNEQFF.

This chain uses TRBV14 with TRBJ1-3; the match to TRBD1 covers 8 bases. The CDR3 consists of 16 residues. The germline CDR1 and CDR2 sequences are SGHDN and FVKESK. V gave up 4 bases and J gave up 2 bases; unmatched junction bases: 7. For the CDR3, the DNA is TGTGCCAGCAGCCGACCGGGACAGGATACTGGAAACACCATATATTTT. Amino acid sequence: CASSRPGQDTGNTIYF.

The chain couples TRBV5-1 to TRBJ2-2, with 10 bases fitting TRBD2. The CDR3 runs to 16 residues. The V gene's germline CDR1 is SGHRS and CDR2 YFSETQ. V dropped 5 bases and J dropped 4; count of bases not matched to a gene: 8. CDR3 nucleotide sequence: TGCGCCAGCAGGGGACTAGCGATTATTGGCACCGGGGAGCTGTTTTTT. Translated, it gives CASRGLAIIGTGELFF.

This rearrangement joins TRBV18 to TRBJ2-3, with D maybe TRBD1 (5 bases). The germline CDR1 and CDR2 sequences are KGHSH and LQKENI. The length of the CDR3 is 15 residues. With 0 bases removed from V and 5 bases from J, the gap between germline ends came to 12 bases. CDR3 loop: CASSPPSRAQDTQYF. The DNA of the CDR3 is TGTGCCAGCTCACCACCGTCCAGGGCTCAAGATACGCAGTATTTT.

The V gene is TRBV2, the J gene TRBJ1-5; D unclear. The V end was cut by 1 base, the J end by 1 base, with 8 bases between. This CDR3 region has 15 residues. Per the germline V gene, CDR1 is SNHLY and CDR2 is FYNNEI. CDR3 protein: CASSEEQRSNQPQHF. Written as DNA, the CDR3 is TGTGCCAGCAGTGAAGAACAGAGAAGCAATCAGCCCCAGCATTTT.

Only one count was recorded for this clone. The gene calls are TRBV3-1 (or the pseudogene TRBV3-2) and TRBJ1-5; D unclear. Trimming took off 0 bases at V and 3 bases at J, with 9 bases between the two ends. Per the germline V gene, CDR1 is LGHDT and CDR2 is YNNKEL (reference sequence). The CDR3 is 15 amino acids. CDR3 bases: TGTGCCAGCAGCCAAGAACGACAAATCAATCAGCCCCAGCATTTT. The encoded protein is CASSQERQINQPQHF.

This sequence joins TRBV4-1 and TRBJ1-3; weak D call: TRBD1 (5 bases). The CDR3 has 16 amino acids. The V and J ends lost 1 base and 0 bases respectively, with 10 bases between them. Germline loops: CDR1 MGHRA, CDR2 YSYEKL. CDR3 loop: CASSQVDSFSGNTIYF. DNA of the CDR3: TGCGCCAGCAGCCAAGTCGACAGTTTCTCTGGAAACACCATATATTTT.